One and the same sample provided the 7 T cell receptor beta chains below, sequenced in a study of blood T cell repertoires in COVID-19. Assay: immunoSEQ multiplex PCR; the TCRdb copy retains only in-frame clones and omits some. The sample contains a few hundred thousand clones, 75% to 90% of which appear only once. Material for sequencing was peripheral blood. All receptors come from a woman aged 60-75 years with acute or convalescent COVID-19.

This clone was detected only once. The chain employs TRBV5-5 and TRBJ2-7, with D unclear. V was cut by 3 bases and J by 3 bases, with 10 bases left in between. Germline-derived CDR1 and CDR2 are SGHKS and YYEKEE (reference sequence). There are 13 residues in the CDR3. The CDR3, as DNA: TGTGCCAGCAGCTCCCCCCCCCACTACGAGCAGTACTTC. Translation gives CASSSPPHYEQYF.

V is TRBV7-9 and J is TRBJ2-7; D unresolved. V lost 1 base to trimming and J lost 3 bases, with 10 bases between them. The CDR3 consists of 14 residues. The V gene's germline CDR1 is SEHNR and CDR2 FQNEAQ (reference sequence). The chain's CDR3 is CASSLDSTNYEQYF. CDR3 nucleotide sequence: TGTGCCAGCAGCTTAGACTCGACAAACTACGAGCAGTACTTC.

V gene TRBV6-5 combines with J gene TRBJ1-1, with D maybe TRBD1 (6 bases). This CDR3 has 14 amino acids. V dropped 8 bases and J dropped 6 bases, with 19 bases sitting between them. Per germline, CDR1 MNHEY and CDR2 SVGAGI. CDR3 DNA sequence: TGTGCCAGCGCAGCAAACACAGGGTTCTCTGAAGCTTTCTTT. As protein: CASAANTGFSEAFF.

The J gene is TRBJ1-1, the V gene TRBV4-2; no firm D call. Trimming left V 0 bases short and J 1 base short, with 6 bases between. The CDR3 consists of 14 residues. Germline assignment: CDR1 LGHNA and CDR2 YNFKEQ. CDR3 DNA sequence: TGTGCCAGCAGCCAAGATCTATGGAACACTGAAGCTTTCTTT. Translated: CASSQDLWNTEAFF.

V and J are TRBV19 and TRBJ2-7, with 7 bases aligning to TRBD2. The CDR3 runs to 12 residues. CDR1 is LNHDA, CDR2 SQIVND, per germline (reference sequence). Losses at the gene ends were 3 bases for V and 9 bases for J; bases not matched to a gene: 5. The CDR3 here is CASSMGGNGQYF. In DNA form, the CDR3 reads TGTGCCAGTAGTATGGGAGGGAACGGGCAGTACTTC.

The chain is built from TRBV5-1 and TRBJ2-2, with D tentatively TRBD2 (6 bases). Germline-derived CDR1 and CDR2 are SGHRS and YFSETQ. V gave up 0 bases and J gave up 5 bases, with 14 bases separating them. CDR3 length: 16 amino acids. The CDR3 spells CASSLAASEGTGELFF. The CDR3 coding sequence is TGCGCCAGCAGCTTGGCGGCTAGCGAGGGGACCGGGGAGCTGTTTTTT.

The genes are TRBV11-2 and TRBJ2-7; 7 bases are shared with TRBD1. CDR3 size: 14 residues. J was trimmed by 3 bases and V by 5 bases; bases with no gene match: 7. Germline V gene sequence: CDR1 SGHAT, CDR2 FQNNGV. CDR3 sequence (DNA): TGTGCCAGCAGCCCGACAGGGTCCCACTACGAGCAGTACTTC. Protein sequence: CASSPTGSHYEQYF. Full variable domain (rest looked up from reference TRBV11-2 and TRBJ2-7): EAGVAQSPRYKIIEKRQSVAFWCNPISGHATLYWYQQILGQGPKLLIQFQNNGVVDDSQLPKDRFSAERLKGVDSTLKIQPAKLEDSAVYLCASSPTGSHYEQYFGPGTRLTVT.